Presented here are 29 T cell receptor beta chains from one specimen sequenced in a study of cytomegalovirus exposure and HLA in healthy donors. PCR amplification relied on 60 Vbeta primers (plus 13 Jbeta primers). Sequencing used immunoSEQ multiplex PCR; TCRdb keeps in-frame clones, though not all of them. The repertoire holds roughly 150,000 clones, with roughly 80% as singletons. Material: PBMCs. The receptors shown here come from a man aged 50 to 60 in good health and CMV-seropositive.

This clone was detected a few times. V is TRBV30 and J is TRBJ1-4; 9 nucleotides line up with TRBD1. V shed 2 bases and J 8 bases; nucleotides not matched to a gene: 6. Looked up from germline, CDR1 is GTSNPN and CDR2 is SVGIG (reference sequence). The CDR3 consists of 14 residues. The CDR3 coding sequence is TGTGCCTGGAGTCAACAGGGGGCGGGGGAAAAACTGTTTTTT. Protein product: CAWSQQGAGEKLFF.

The chain employs TRBV19 and TRBJ2-7, with D perhaps TRBD2 (6 bases). The CDR3 length is 15 residues. The germline gives CDR1 LNHDA, CDR2 SQIVND (reference sequence). The ends were cut back, 10 bases at V and 0 bases at J, with 19 bases in the middle. CDR3 nucleotides: TGTGCCACCTCCCTTGGAGGGGAGCTCTCCTACGAGCAGTACTTC. This gives the protein CATSLGGELSYEQYF.

The chain is built from TRBV27 and TRBJ2-1; TRBD1 is a possible D gene (6 bases). The CDR3 totals 14 residues. Trimming pared 5 bases from V and 7 bases from J, leaving 15 bases between. Per germline, CDR1 MNHEY and CDR2 SMNVEV (reference sequence). This chain's CDR3 is CASSISGVENEQFF. CDR3 in DNA: TGTGCCAGCAGTATCTCAGGGGTCGAGAATGAGCAGTTCTTC.

This clone was counted once. The V call is TRBV25-1, the J call TRBJ1-2; 10 bases fit TRBD1. V lost 8 bases to trimming and J lost 8 bases; unmatched junction nucleotides: 14. The CDR3 totals 15 residues. CDR1 MGHDK and CDR2 SYGVNS come from the germline V gene. CDR3 amino acids: CASEPPGQGLEGYTF. The CDR3 DNA reads TGTGCCAGCGAGCCCCCGGGACAGGGGCTTGAGGGCTACACCTTC.

V gene TRBV28 combines with J gene TRBJ2-7; 8 bases are a match to TRBD2. V gave up 4 bases and J gave up 7 bases; unmatched junction bases: 12. CDR1 MDHEN and CDR2 SYDVKM come from the germline V gene. CDR3 length: 15 residues. Here the CDR3 DNA reads TGTGCCAGCAGTTCGACTCCGGGACTAGTAAGTGAGCAGTACTTC. As protein: CASSSTPGLVSEQYF.

A few counts support this clone. The V gene is TRBV9, the J gene TRBJ2-3, with 7 bases that match TRBD2. Germline lookup yields CDR1 SGDLS and CDR2 YYNGEE. This CDR3 comprises 14 residues. V shed 3 bases, J shed 6 bases, and the junction held 7 bases outside the gene matches. CDR3 loop: CASSAGGWGDTQYF. CDR3 bases: TGTGCCAGCAGCGCCGGGGGGTGGGGGGATACGCAGTATTTT.

This clone was seen more than once but under ten times. The chain uses TRBV7-6 and TRBJ2-5; D possibly corresponds to TRBD1 (8 bases). V dropped 3 bases and J dropped 7 bases, with 18 bases sitting between them. The CDR3 sequence is 15 residues long. Germline assignment: CDR1 SGHVS and CDR2 FNYEAQ. The DNA for the CDR3 is TGTGCCAGCAGCTTTACAGGGGGGGTCTTGTGGACCCAGTACTTC. The encoded protein is CASSFTGGVLWTQYF.

The rearrangement uses TRBV27 and TRBJ2-7, with TRBD2 matching over 11 bases. The germline gives CDR1 MNHEY, CDR2 SMNVEV (reference sequence). The CDR3 contains 15 residues. V gave up 5 bases and J gave up 1 base; unmatched junction bases: 4. CDR3 amino acids: CASSDRTSGSYEQYF. The CDR3 DNA reads TGTGCCAGCAGTGATCGGACTAGCGGGTCCTACGAGCAGTACTTC.

The chain employs TRBV5-1 and TRBJ2-3, with a tentative D call TRBD2 (5 bases). With 2 bases removed from V and 3 bases from J, the gap between germline ends came to 10 bases. The CDR3 covers 14 residues. The germline CDR1 and CDR2 sequences are SGHRS and YFSETQ. CDR3 nucleotides: TGCGCCAGCAGCTTTGGCGAGGGAACAGATACGCAGTATTTT. It translates to CASSFGEGTDTQYF. Using reference TRBV5-1 and TRBJ2-3 for the parts outside the CDR3, the full variable domain is KAGVTQTPRYLIKTRGQQVTLSCSPISGHRSVSWYQQTPGQGLQFLFEYFSETQRNKGNFPGRFSGRQFSNSRSEMNVSTLELGDSALYLCASSFGEGTDTQYFGPGTRLTVL.

This clone was seen a few times. The J gene is TRBJ2-1, the V gene TRBV7-2; 8 bases map to TRBD2. With V trimmed by 4 bases and J by 8 bases, 10 bases remained unmatched. Germline V gives CDR1 SGHTA, CDR2 FQGNSA. The CDR3 is 15 residues long. CDR3 coding DNA: TGTGCCAGCAGCTCTAGCGGGTGGGGGTCTGATGAGCAGTTCTTC. Amino acids: CASSSSGWGSDEQFF.

The chain links TRBV5-5 to TRBJ1-4; tentatively, D is TRBD1 (6 bases). V shed 2 bases and J shed 0 bases, with 11 bases lying between them. The CDR3 contains 16 residues. The V gene's germline CDR1 is SGHKS and CDR2 YYEKEE (reference sequence). As DNA, the CDR3 is TGTGCCAGCAGCTTTCGGGGGGACACAACTAATGAAAAACTGTTTTTT. Protein product: CASSFRGDTTNEKLFF.

The gene calls are TRBV7-2 and TRBJ2-1; 15 bases line up with TRBD2. This CDR3 contains 14 residues. V lost 5 bases and J lost 8; bases outside the gene matches: 1. Germline assignment: CDR1 SGHTA and CDR2 FQGNSA. CDR3 nucleotides: TGTGCCAGCAGCCGGACTAGCGGGAGGGATGAGCAGTTCTTC. Translation gives CASSRTSGRDEQFF.

This chain joins TRBV28 and TRBJ1-2, with D maybe TRBD1 (5 bases). Germline values: CDR1 MDHEN, CDR2 SYDVKM. This CDR3 region has 12 residues. Trimming shortened V by 8 bases and J by 2 bases, and 9 bases separated the two germline ends. The CDR3: CASGQGNYGYTF. The DNA for the CDR3 is TGTGCCAGCGGTCAGGGCAACTATGGCTACACCTTC.

V is TRBV18 and J is TRBJ2-1; 10 nucleotides agree with TRBD2. The V gene's germline CDR1 is KGHSH and CDR2 LQKENI. The CDR3 has 20 amino acids. V trimming: 3 bases; J trimming: 0 bases; junction bases outside the gene matches: 14. CDR3 sequence: CASSPSAGGPSHSSYNEQFF. For the CDR3, the DNA is TGTGCCAGCTCACCGTCAGCGGGGGGGCCTTCGCACAGCTCCTACAATGAGCAGTTCTTC.

The chain combines TRBV5-1 with TRBJ2-3; tentatively, D is TRBD2 (5 bases). The CDR3 runs 13 residues. Between the trimmed V and J ends, which lost 4 bases and 0 bases, there was a span of 6 bases. CDR1 SGHRS and CDR2 YFSETQ come from the germline V gene. CDR3 protein: CASSTGSTDTQYF. The CDR3 DNA follows: TGCGCCAGCAGCACGGGGAGCACAGATACGCAGTATTTT.

The J gene is TRBJ2-5, the V gene TRBV2; D ambiguous. The germline CDR1 and CDR2 sequences are SNHLY and FYNNEI. With 6 bases removed from V and 4 bases from J, the gap between germline ends came to 15 bases. The length of the CDR3 is 14 residues. The DNA of the CDR3 is TGTGCCAGCAGCCCCTCGATCCAGCGAGAGACCCAGTACTTC. Protein: CASSPSIQRETQYF. The variable domain in full, with the rest retrieved from reference TRBV2 and TRBJ2-5, is EPEVTQTPSHQVTQMGQEVILRCVPISNHLYFYWYRQILGQKVEFLVSFYNNEISEKSEIFDDQFSVERPDGSNFTLKIRSTKLEDSAMYFCASSPSIQRETQYFGPGTRLLVL.

Notes on this clone: A read error may account for a junction end that differs from germline. The J gene is TRBJ2-2, the V gene TRBV7-2; a weak D match, TRBD2 (6 bases). In germline, CDR1 is SGHTA, CDR2 FQGNSA. The CDR3 has 14 amino acids. In DNA, the CDR3 is TGTGCCAGCAGCCTAGCGAGAAACACCGGGGAGCTGTTTTTT. This encodes CASSLARNTGELFF.

The CDR3 sequence is CASSIVGQGIGPYEQYF. For the CDR3, the DNA is TGTGCCAGTAGTATCGTCGGACAGGGAATTGGCCCCTACGAGCAGTACTTC. The chain recombines TRBV19 with TRBJ2-7, with 8 nucleotides matching TRBD1. CDR1 is LNHDA, CDR2 SQIVND, per germline (reference sequence). The CDR3 extends over 17 amino acids. J was trimmed by 2 bases and V by 3 bases; bases with no gene match: 12.

The chain is built from TRBV5-1 and TRBJ2-7; 11 positions match TRBD1. Unmatched junction bases numbered 4, after V lost 2 bases and J lost 6 bases. The CDR3 covers 14 residues. CDR1 SGHRS and CDR2 YFSETQ come from the germline V gene. In DNA, the CDR3 is TGCGCCAGCAGCTTAGGGACAGGGGGAATCGAGCAGTACTTC. This translates into CASSLGTGGIEQYF.

To note about this clone: The sample holds other DNA sequences that translate to the same CDR3. The chain uses TRBV28 and TRBJ1-2; D call uncertain. The germline V gene encodes CDR1 MDHEN and CDR2 SYDVKM. Trimming stripped 5 bases from V and 4 bases from J, with 8 bases between. CDR3 length: 12 amino acids. The CDR3 reads CASSLGGYGYTF. The DNA of the CDR3 is TGTGCCAGCAGTCTAGGAGGCTATGGCTACACCTTC.

This chain connects TRBV18 to TRBJ2-7; TRBD1 agrees at 10 bases. CDR3 size: 14 residues. The J segment lost 4 bases and the V segment lost 6 bases, leaving 6 bases of the junction unmatched. Germline V gene data show CDR1 as KGHSH and CDR2 as LQKENI. CDR3 nucleotides: TGTGCCAGCTCCCCCGGGACAGGGGATTACGAGCAGTACTTC. Amino acid sequence: CASSPGTGDYEQYF.

The rearrangement joins TRBV5-1 to TRBJ1-5; no firm D call. The V gene lost 0 bases and the J gene lost 5 bases, with 6 bases spanning the gap. The germline CDR1 and CDR2 sequences are SGHRS and YFSETQ. CDR3 length: 13 residues. CDR3 sequence (DNA): TGCGCCAGCAGCTTGGCTCCGGATCAGCCCCAGCATTTT. This gives the protein CASSLAPDQPQHF. Full variable domain (missing parts from reference TRBV5-1 and TRBJ1-5): KAGVTQTPRYLIKTRGQQVTLSCSPISGHRSVSWYQQTPGQGLQFLFEYFSETQRNKGNFPGRFSGRQFSNSRSEMNVSTLELGDSALYLCASSLAPDQPQHFGDGTRLSIL.

V is TRBV19 and J is TRBJ2-7; 10 nucleotides agree with TRBD2. This CDR3 is built from 15 residues. CDR1 is LNHDA, CDR2 SQIVND, per germline (reference sequence). Trimming took 1 base from V and 3 from J; bases not matched to a gene: 3. The DNA for the CDR3 is TGTGCCAGTAGTATAGCGGCTAGCGGGAGCTACGAGCAGTACTTC. Translated: CASSIAASGSYEQYF.

This clone was detected a few times. V gene TRBV7-3 combines with J gene TRBJ2-1, with 10 bases lining up with TRBD2. Trimming took 5 bases from V and 7 from J; bases not matched to a gene: 14. CDR3 size: 17 residues. Germline CDR1 SGHTA, CDR2 FQGTGA. The CDR3 loop reads CASSISGQRGGLNEQFF. For the CDR3, the DNA is TGTGCCAGCAGCATCAGCGGGCAGCGGGGGGGTTTGAATGAGCAGTTCTTC. The full variable domain, in which reference TRBV7-3 and TRBJ2-1 provide the parts outside the CDR3, is GAGVSQTPSNKVTEKGKYVELRCDPISGHTALYWYRQSLGQGPEFLIYFQGTGAADDSGLPNDRFFAVRPEGSVSTLKIQRTERGDSAVYLCASSISGQRGGLNEQFFGPGTRLTVL.

The V and J genes are TRBV7-3 and TRBJ2-2; D might be TRBD2 (7 bases). Trimming stripped 3 bases from V and 4 bases from J, with 12 bases between. Germline V lookup: CDR1 SGHTA, CDR2 FQGTGA. CDR3 length equals 15 residues. CDR3 loop: CASSLGGAGTGELFF. DNA of the CDR3: TGTGCCAGCAGCTTGGGGGGGGCGGGCACCGGGGAGCTGTTTTTT.

There are a few counts of this clone. The chain is built from TRBV29-1 and TRBJ1-3, with D maybe TRBD1 (6 bases). V dropped 7 bases and J dropped 4 bases, with 8 bases sitting between them. The CDR3 loop spans 11 amino acids. Germline lookup yields CDR1 SQVTM and CDR2 ANQGSEA. CDR3 residues: CSAGQGNTIYF. The CDR3 region has the DNA TGCAGCGCTGGACAGGGAAACACCATATATTTT.

This chain uses TRBV2 with TRBJ1-1; no clear D. V was pared by 8 bases and J by 2 bases, with 12 bases between. Germline V lookup: CDR1 SNHLY, CDR2 FYNNEI. The CDR3 contains 13 residues. The DNA of the CDR3 is TGTGCCAGCCGCACCGACAAAAACACTGAAGCTTTCTTT. It encodes CASRTDKNTEAFF.

CDR3 DNA: TGTGCCAGCAGCCGAGGACTAGCGGGGGGGCCGAAAGAGCAGTACTTC. Translated, it gives CASSRGLAGGPKEQYF. This chain links TRBV9 with TRBJ2-7; 15 bases map to TRBD2. Germline trimming cut 4 bases from V and 7 bases from J; bases unmatched to any gene: 9. This CDR3 has 16 amino acids. Germline lookup yields CDR1 SGDLS and CDR2 YYNGEE.

The chain employs TRBV7-6 and TRBJ2-7; 11 nucleotides align to TRBD1. CDR1 SGHVS and CDR2 FNYEAQ come from the germline V gene. The V and J ends lost 3 bases and 8 bases, in that order; junction bases with no gene match: 9. The CDR3 spans 15 residues. CDR3 sequence reads: CASSLRTGGESKQYF. CDR3 DNA: TGTGCCAGCAGCTTGAGGACAGGGGGCGAATCAAAGCAGTACTTC.